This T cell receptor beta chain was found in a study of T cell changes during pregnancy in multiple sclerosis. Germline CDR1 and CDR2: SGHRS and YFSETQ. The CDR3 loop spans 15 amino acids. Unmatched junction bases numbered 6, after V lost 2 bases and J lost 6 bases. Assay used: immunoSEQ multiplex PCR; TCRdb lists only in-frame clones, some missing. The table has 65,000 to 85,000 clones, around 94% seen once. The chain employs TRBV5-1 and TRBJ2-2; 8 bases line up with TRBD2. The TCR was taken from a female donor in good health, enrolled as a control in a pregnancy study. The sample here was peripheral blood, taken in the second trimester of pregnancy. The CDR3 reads CASSFLAGAPGELFF. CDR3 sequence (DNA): TGCGCCAGCAGCTTTCTAGCGGGTGCCCCCGGGGAGCTGTTTTTT. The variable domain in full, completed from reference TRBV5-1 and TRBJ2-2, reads KAGVTQTPRYLIKTRGQQVTLSCSPISGHRSVSWYQQTPGQGLQFLFEYFSETQRNKGNFPGRFSGRQFSNSRSEMNVSTLELGDSALYLCASSFLAGAPGELFFGEGSRLTVL.